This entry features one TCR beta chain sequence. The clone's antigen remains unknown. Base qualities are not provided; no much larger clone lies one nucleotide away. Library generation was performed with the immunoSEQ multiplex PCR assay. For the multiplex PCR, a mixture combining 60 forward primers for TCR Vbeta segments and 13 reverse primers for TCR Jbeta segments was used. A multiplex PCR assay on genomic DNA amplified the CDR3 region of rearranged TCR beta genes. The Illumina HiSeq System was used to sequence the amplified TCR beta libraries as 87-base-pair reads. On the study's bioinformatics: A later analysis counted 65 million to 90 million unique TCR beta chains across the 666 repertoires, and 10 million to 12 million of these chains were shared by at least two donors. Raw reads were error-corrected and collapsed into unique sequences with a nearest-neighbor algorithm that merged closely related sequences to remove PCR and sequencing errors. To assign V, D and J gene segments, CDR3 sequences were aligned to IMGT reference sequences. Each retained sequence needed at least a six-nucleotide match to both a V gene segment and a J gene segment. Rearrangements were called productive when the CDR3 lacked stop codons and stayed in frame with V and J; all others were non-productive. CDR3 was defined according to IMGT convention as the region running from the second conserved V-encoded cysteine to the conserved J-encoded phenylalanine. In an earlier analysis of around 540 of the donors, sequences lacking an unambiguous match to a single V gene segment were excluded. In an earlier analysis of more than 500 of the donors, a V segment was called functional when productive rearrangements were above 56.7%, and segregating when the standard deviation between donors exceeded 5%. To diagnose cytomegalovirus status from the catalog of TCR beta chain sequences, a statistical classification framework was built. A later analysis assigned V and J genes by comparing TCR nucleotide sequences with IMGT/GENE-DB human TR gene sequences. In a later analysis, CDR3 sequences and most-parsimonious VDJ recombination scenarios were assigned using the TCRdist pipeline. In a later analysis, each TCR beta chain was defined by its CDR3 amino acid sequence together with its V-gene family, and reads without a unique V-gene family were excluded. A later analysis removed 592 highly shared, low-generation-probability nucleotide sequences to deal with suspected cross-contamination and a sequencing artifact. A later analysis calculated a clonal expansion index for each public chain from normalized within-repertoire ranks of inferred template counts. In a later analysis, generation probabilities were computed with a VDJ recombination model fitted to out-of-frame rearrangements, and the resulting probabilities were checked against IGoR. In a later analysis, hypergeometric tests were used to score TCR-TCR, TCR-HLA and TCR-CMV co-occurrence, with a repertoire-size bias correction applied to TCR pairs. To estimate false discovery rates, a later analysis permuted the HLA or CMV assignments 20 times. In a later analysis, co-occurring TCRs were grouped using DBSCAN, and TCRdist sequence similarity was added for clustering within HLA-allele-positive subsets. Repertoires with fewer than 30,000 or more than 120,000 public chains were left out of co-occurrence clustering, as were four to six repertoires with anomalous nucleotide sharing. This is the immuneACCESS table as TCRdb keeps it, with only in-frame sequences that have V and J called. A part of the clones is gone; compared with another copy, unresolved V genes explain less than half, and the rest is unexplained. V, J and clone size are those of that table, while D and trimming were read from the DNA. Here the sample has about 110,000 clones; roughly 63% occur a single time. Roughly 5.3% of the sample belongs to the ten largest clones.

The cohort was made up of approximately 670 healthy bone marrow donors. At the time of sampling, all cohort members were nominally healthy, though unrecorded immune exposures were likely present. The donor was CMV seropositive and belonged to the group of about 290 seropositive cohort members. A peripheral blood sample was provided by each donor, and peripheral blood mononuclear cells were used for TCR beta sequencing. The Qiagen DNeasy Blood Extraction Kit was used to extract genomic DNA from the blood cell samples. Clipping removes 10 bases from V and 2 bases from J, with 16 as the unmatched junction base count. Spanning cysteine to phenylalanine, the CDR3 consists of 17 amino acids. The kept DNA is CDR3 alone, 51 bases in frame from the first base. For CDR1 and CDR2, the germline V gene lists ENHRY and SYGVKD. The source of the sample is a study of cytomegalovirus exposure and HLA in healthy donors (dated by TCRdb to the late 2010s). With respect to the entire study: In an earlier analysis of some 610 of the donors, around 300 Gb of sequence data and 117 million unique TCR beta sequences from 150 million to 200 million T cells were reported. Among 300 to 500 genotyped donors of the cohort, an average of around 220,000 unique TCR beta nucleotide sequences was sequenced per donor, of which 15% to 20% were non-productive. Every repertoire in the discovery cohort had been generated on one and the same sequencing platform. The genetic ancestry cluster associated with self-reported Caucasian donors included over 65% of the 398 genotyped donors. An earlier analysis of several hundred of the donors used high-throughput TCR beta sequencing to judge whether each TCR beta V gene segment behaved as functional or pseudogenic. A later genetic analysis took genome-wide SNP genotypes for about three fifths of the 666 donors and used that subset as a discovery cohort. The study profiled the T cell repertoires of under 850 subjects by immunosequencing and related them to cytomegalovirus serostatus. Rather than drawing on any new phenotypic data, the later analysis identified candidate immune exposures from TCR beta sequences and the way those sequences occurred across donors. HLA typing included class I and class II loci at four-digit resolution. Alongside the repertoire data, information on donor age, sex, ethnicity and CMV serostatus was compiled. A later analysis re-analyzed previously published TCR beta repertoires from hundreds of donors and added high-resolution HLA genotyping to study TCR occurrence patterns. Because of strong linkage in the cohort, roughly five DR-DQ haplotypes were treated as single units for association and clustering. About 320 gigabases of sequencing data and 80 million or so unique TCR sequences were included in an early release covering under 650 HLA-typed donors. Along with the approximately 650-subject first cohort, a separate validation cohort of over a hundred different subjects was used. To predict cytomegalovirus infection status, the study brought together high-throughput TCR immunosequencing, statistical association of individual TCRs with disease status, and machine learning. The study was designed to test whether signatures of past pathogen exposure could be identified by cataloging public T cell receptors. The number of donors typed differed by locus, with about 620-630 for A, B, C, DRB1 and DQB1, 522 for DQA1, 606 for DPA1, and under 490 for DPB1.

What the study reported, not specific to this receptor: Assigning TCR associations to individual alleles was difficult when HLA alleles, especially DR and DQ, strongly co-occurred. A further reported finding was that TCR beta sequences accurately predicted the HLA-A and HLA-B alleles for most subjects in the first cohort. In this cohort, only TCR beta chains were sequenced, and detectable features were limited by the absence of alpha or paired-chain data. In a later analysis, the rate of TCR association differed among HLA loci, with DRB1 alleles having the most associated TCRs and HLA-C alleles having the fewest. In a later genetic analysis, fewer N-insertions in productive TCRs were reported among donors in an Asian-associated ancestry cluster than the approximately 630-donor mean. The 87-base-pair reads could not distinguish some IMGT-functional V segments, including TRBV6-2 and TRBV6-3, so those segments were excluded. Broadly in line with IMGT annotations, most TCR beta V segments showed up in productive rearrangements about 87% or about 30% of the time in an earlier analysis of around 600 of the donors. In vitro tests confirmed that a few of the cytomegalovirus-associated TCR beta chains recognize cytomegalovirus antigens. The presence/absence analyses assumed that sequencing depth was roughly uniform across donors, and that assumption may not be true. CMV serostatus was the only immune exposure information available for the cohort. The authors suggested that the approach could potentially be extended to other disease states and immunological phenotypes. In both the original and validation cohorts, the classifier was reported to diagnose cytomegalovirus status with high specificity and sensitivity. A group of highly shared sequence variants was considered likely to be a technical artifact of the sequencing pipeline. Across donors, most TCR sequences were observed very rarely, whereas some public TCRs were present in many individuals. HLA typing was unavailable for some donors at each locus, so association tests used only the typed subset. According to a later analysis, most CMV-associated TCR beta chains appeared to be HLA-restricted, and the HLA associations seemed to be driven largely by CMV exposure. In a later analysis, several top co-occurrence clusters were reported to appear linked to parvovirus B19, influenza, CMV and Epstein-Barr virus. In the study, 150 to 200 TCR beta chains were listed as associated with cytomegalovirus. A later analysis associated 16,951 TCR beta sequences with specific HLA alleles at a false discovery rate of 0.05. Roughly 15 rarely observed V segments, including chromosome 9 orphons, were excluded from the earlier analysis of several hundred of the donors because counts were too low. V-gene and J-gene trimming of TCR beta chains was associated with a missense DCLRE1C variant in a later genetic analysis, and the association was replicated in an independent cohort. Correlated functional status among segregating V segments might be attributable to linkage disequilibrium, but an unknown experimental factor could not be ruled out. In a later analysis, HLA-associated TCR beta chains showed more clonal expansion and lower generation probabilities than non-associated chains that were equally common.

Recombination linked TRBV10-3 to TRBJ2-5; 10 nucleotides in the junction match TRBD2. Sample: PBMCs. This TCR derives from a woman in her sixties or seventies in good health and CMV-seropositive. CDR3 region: CATLPTSGETKQETQYF. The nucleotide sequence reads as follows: TGTGCCACCCTCCCCACTAGCGGGGAAACTAAACAAGAGACCCAGTACTTC.